This T cell receptor (beta chain) was recovered during a study of blood T cell repertoires in COVID-19. Study context: The study drew acute and convalescent COVID-19 samples from the United States, Italy and Spain. The cDNA or gDNA used as material had been derived from T cells, B-cell-depleted T cells, or PBMCs.

The V and J ends lost 5 bases and 11 bases, in that order; junction bases with no gene match: 14. Germline V gene data show CDR1 as SGHTA and CDR2 as FQGNSA. The CDR3 length is 14 residues. Original methodology: Estimates of nucleated cell counts were drawn from the amplification of reference gene primers. Libraries were prepared by immunoSEQ multiplex PCR; TCRdb keeps only in-frame clonotypes and omits some of them. D and trimming come from the DNA, and the V and J calls and clone size come from that table. The table shows 180,000 or so clones, with 80% to 90% occurring only once. The sequenced sample was peripheral blood. This TCR was sampled from a man aged 55 to 69 with acute or convalescent COVID-19. The J gene is TRBJ2-7, the V gene TRBV7-2; 8 nucleotides agree with TRBD2. The CDR3, as DNA: TGTGCCAGCAGCCCGGCGACTAGCGTAAGGACGGAGTACTTC. Translation gives CASSPATSVRTEYF. Looking up the rest from reference TRBV7-2 and TRBJ2-7 gives the full variable domain: GAGVSQSPSNKVTEKGKDVELRCDPISGHTALYWYRQSLGQGLEFLIYFQGNSAPDKSGLPSDRFSAERTGGSVSTLTIQRTQQEDSAVYLCASSPATSVRTEYFGPGTRLTVT.